This is a list of T cell receptor beta chains from one sample in a study of T cells in Graves' hyperthyroidism and ophthalmopathy. TCRdb analysed the multiplex PCR reads with MiXCR anew, one entry per CDR3 protein. The sample includes roughly 280,000 distinct CDR3 sequences, more than 15% of them seen just once. The sequencing sample was made of blood. These receptors all come from an older woman with Graves' ophthalmopathy. The CDR3 runs from the conserved cysteine through the conserved F or W. A D gene is named only where the DNA matches it firmly. The size of a clone is reported for some rows only, either as once, few or many, or as a class for expanded clones.

TRBV29-1	TRBJ2-1	NA	TRBD2	TGCAGCGTTGAAGGGCTAGCGGGAATCAATGAGCAGTTCTTC	CSVEGLAGINEQFF
TRBV6-2/TRBV6-3	TRBJ2-3	few	NA	TGTGCCAGCAGCCTGCTTACGGGAGATACGCAGTATTTT	CASSLLTGDTQYF
TRBV6-2/TRBV6-3	TRBJ2-1	NA	NA	TGTGCCAGCAGCTTCAGGGTAGTTTACAATGAGCAGTTCTTC	CASSFRVVYNEQFF
TRBV7-7	TRBJ2-1	NA	NA	TGTGCTAGCAGCCACAATGAGCAGTTCTTC	CASSHNEQFF
TRBV2	TRBJ1-2	many	TRBD1	TGTGCCAGCAGCATGACAGGGGACCGGGGCTACACCTTC	CASSMTGDRGYTF
TRBV10-3	TRBJ2-7	many	NA	TGTGCCATCACTGGCGGGGATTCCCCCCACGAGCAGTACTTC	CAITGGDSPHEQYF
TRBV20-1	TRBJ2-2	few	NA	TGCAGTGCTACAGCAGGACATAACACCGGGGAGCTGTTTTTT	CSATAGHNTGELFF
TRBV7-2	TRBJ2-3	many	TRBD2	TGTGCCAGCAGCTTTTATGCGGGGGGACGCACAGATACGCAGTATTTT	CASSFYAGGRTDTQYF
TRBV5-1	TRBJ1-4	many	NA	TGCGCCAGCAGCTTGGATGATGGGGAGAAACTGTTTTTT	CASSLDDGEKLFF
TRBV11-3	TRBJ2-3	many	NA	TGTGCCAGCAGCGTCAGCTCAGGTGATACGCAGTATTTT	CASSVSSGDTQYF
TRBV6-1	TRBJ2-1	few	TRBD2	TGTGCCAGCACTTCTTTGGGACTAGCGGGAGGTGATGAGCAGTTCTTC	CASTSLGLAGGDEQFF
TRBV27	TRBJ2-5	NA	TRBD1	TGTGCCAGCAGTTCCGGGACAGGTCCGGAGACCCAGTACTTC	CASSSGTGPETQYF
TRBV12-3/TRBV12-4	TRBJ2-5	few	NA	TGTGCCAGCAGTAACATTGAGACCCAGTACTTC	CASSNIETQYF
TRBV15	TRBJ2-1	many	TRBD2	TGTGCCACCACCCTTGCGGGAGCACTCAATGAGCAGTTCTTC	CATTLAGALNEQFF
TRBV6-5	TRBJ2-7	few	NA	TGTGCCAGCAGTTACTCGACCCCGGGATCTATCCCCTACGAGCAGTACTTC	CASSYSTPGSIPYEQYF
TRBV2	TRBJ1-5	many	NA	TGTGCCAGCAGCGATGAGGGGATTAGCAATCAGCCCCAGCATTTT	CASSDEGISNQPQHF
TRBV6-5	TRBJ2-3	few	TRBD2	TGTGCCAGCAGTTACATCCTGGGCGGGGGAGTTCCATCGGGGCAGTATTTT	CASSYILGGGVPSGQYF
TRBV5-1	TRBJ2-5	few	NA	TGCGCCAGCAGCTTGGAGCAGGAGGAAGAGACCCAGTACTTC	CASSLEQEEETQYF
TRBV11-3	TRBJ2-3	NA	NA	TGTGCCAGCAGCCGGGGGACCACAGATACGCAGTATTTT	CASSRGTTDTQYF
TRBV11-2	TRBJ2-7	many	NA	TGTGCCAGCAACCTGAACGGCTACTCCTACGAGCAGTACTTC	CASNLNGYSYEQYF
TRBV27	TRBJ2-2	few	TRBD2	TGTGCCAGCAGTTTCTCGGCGGGAGATCTCACCGGGGAGCTGTTTTTT	CASSFSAGDLTGELFF
TRBV5-4	TRBJ1-6	few	TRBD1	TGTGCCAGCAGCTTCGGGACAGGGGTGGGTTCACCCCTCCACTTT	CASSFGTGVGSPLHF
TRBV7-9	TRBJ2-5	many	NA	TGTGCCAGCAGCTCGAACAGGGATAGGGAGACCCAGTACTTC	CASSSNRDRETQYF
TRBV27	TRBJ2-7	few	NA	TGTGCCAGCAGTCCCAGTAAGGGGCCTACCTACGAGCAGTACTTC	CASSPSKGPTYEQYF
TRBV5-4	TRBJ1-4	NA	NA	TGTGCCAGCAGTCTTATCGGGACGCTTAATGAAAAACTGTTTTTT	CASSLIGTLNEKLFF